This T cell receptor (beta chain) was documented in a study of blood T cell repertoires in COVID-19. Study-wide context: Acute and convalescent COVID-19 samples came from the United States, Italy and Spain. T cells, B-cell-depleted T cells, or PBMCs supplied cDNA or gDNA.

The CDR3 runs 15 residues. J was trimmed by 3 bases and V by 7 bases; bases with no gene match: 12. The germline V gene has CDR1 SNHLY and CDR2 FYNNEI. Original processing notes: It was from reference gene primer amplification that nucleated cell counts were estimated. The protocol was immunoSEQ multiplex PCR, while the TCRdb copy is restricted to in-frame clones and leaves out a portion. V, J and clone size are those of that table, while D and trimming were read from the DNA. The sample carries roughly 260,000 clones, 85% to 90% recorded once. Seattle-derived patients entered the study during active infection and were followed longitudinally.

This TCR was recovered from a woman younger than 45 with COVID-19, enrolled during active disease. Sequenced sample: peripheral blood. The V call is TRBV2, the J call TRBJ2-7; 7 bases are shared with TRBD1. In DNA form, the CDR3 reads TGTGCCAGCAACCCTGGACAGGCTGGGATCTACGAGCAGTACTTC. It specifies CASNPGQAGIYEQYF.